Listed below are T cell receptor beta chains from one sample, sequenced in a study of cytomegalovirus exposure and HLA in healthy donors. The data were produced by immunoSEQ multiplex PCR, yet TCRdb's version contains in-frame clones alone and is incomplete. The sample contains 230,000 or so clones, 80% to 95% of which appear only once. The sample consisted of PBMCs. The receptors were sampled from a girl aged 2-10 years in good health and CMV-seronegative. Each CDR3 is given with its conserved first and last residue. A D gene is named only where the DNA matches it firmly. A row's size may be missing; if present it is once, few, many or a size class.

d_gene,abundance,j_gene,v_gene,CDR3nt,CDR3aa
.,.,TRBJ2-2,TRBV10-3,TGTGCCTCTTGCCAGGGGACCAGACCCCCAAACACCGGGGAGCTGTTTTTT,CASCQGTRPPNTGELFF
.,.,TRBJ1-5,TRBV19,TGTGCCAGTAGTATCTTTAAGTCTAATAGCAATCAGCCCCAGCATTTT,CASSIFKSNSNQPQHF
TRBD1,few,TRBJ1-1,TRBV2,TGTGCCAGCAGTCGGACAGGGTTCACTGAAGCTTTCTTT,CASSRTGFTEAFF
.,.,TRBJ1-5,TRBV4-2,TGTGCCAGCAGCCAAGGGGCAGGGAGGCATCAGCCCCAGCATTTT,CASSQGAGRHQPQHF
.,.,TRBJ1-1,TRBV28,TGTGCCAGCAGTTGGGAGAGATTGAACACTGAAGCTTTCTTT,CASSWERLNTEAFF
TRBD1,.,TRBJ1-2,TRBV6-5,TGTGCCAGCAGTTACTCGATGGCAGGCACAGGGGAGGGCTACACCTTC,CASSYSMAGTGEGYTF
TRBD2,once,TRBJ2-7,TRBV5-1,TGCGCCAGCAGTTTTAGCGGGAGCTACGAGCAGTACTTC,CASSFSGSYEQYF
.,.,TRBJ1-2,TRBV5-1,TGCGCCAGCAGCTTGGGAGCGGATAACTATGGCTACACCTTC,CASSLGADNYGYTF
TRBD1,.,TRBJ2-7,TRBV5-1,TGCGCCAGCAGCGCGGAGGGACAGGGGGTCTACGAGCAGTACTTC,CASSAEGQGVYEQYF
.,.,TRBJ1-2,TRBV7-9,TGTGCCAGCAGCTCGGGAGAAGGAAATGGCTACACCTTC,CASSSGEGNGYTF
TRBD1,.,TRBJ1-2,TRBV4-2,TGTGCCAGCAGCCAAGATGGAGGGGGCGGAGGCTCTGTCTATGGCTACACCTTC,CASSQDGGGGGSVYGYTF
.,few,TRBJ2-1,TRBV7-9,TGTGCCAGCAGCTTAGTTGGCGGGCCGACCTACAATGAGCAGTTCTTC,CASSLVGGPTYNEQFF
.,once,TRBJ2-3,TRBV2,TGTGCCGGGGCAGAGCGGACAGCTAGCACAGATACGCAGTATTTT,CAGAERTASTDTQYF
TRBD1,once,TRBJ1-5,TRBV6-6,TGTGCCAGCAGACCCGGGACAGACAGCAATCAGCCCCAGCATTTT,CASRPGTDSNQPQHF
.,.,TRBJ2-7,TRBV5-8,TGTGCCAGCCGCTCCCGAGGGGGCTCCTACGAGCAGTACTTC,CASRSRGGSYEQYF
.,few,TRBJ1-5,TRBV6-1,TGTGCCAGCAGCCTATGGGGGCAAGTCAATCAGCCCCAGCATTTT,CASSLWGQVNQPQHF
.,.,TRBJ2-1,TRBV6-6,TGTGCCAGCAGTTACTCAGACAGACCCTCATACAATGAGCAGTTCTTC,CASSYSDRPSYNEQFF
.,.,TRBJ2-3,TRBV13,TGTGCCAGCAGCTTATTGGGCGATACGCAGTATTTT,CASSLLGDTQYF
.,.,TRBJ1-2,TRBV7-9,TGTGCCAGCAGCCCGGGAGGAAGTAGCTACACCTTC,CASSPGGSSYTF
.,.,TRBJ1-1,TRBV2,TGTGCCAGCTTGGACGGGGTCACTGAAGCTTTCTTT,CASLDGVTEAFF
TRBD2,.,TRBJ2-1,TRBV29-1,TGCAGCGTTGAATTTACTAGCGTTTACAATGAGCAGTTCTTC,CSVEFTSVYNEQFF
TRBD2,once,TRBJ2-3,TRBV13,TGTGCCAGCAGCTTATTGGCTAGCGGGGGAAGCACAGATACGCAGTATTTT,CASSLLASGGSTDTQYF
.,.,TRBJ1-2,TRBV10-3,TGTGCCATCAGTGAGGACAGTCTATTCAACTATGGCTACACCTTC,CAISEDSLFNYGYTF
.,.,TRBJ2-7,TRBV2,TGTGCCAGCAGGCTAAGGACTGGTTCCTACGAGCAGTACTTC,CASRLRTGSYEQYF
TRBD2,.,TRBJ2-2,TRBV19,TGTGCCAGTACCGAGCAGACTAGCGGTTATGGCACCGGGGAGCTGTTTTTT,CASTEQTSGYGTGELFF
.,.,TRBJ1-6,TRBV5-1,TGCGCCAGCAGCTTGGCAGGCTATAATTCACCCCTCCACTTT,CASSLAGYNSPLHF
.,.,TRBJ2-7,TRBV29-1,TGCAGCGTTGAAGGAAAAGCGGGTGCCTACGAGCAGTACTTC,CSVEGKAGAYEQYF
.,once,TRBJ2-1,TRBV15,TGTGCCACCAGCAGAGACGGTGGCTCCTACAATGAGCAGTTCTTC,CATSRDGGSYNEQFF
TRBD1,once,TRBJ2-5,TRBV6-6,TGTGCCAGCGTACCACAGGGGCCCCTTTCGGGAACCCAGTACTTC,CASVPQGPLSGTQYF
TRBD2,.,TRBJ2-7,TRBV7-9,TGTTCCAGCAGCTTAAAACTAGCGGGGGCGGAGCAGTACTTC,CSSSLKLAGAEQYF
.,.,TRBJ1-2,TRBV25-1,TGTGCCAGCAGTGAATCAGTCGATGGCTACACCTTC,CASSESVDGYTF
TRBD1,.,TRBJ1-6,TRBV28,TGTGCCACCAAGTTTACGGGCAGGGGGCTCTCACCCCTCCACTTT,CATKFTGRGLSPLHF
.,.,TRBJ1-3,TRBV6-1,TGTGCCAGCAGTAGGGGATTCTCTGGAAACACCATATATTTT,CASSRGFSGNTIYF
.,.,TRBJ1-2,TRBV18,TGTGCCAGCTCACCGAAGGAGGGAAGCTATGGCTACACCTTC,CASSPKEGSYGYTF
TRBD1,once,TRBJ2-7,TRBV5-4,TGTGCCAGCAGCGTGAGGGACAGCGCCTACGAGCAGTACTTC,CASSVRDSAYEQYF
TRBD1,.,TRBJ2-7,TRBV7-8,TGTGCCAGCAATACGGGACAGGTCTCCTACGAGCAGTACTTC,CASNTGQVSYEQYF
TRBD1,once,TRBJ1-5,TRBV7-9,TGTGCCAGCAGCTTAGCGGGGACAGGGGATAAACAGCCCCAGCATTTT,CASSLAGTGDKQPQHF
.,.,TRBJ2-1,TRBV9,TGTGCCAGCAGCCCAGACGGGCGGGTCAACAATGAGCAGTTCTTC,CASSPDGRVNNEQFF
.,once,TRBJ2-1,TRBV7-9,TGTGCCAGCAGCGCGCTCGGGGTTGACAATGAGCAGTTCTTC,CASSALGVDNEQFF
TRBD2,.,TRBJ2-7,TRBV19,TGTGCCAGTAGTACCCTGGCGGGAGGACCCTACGAGCAGTACTTC,CASSTLAGGPYEQYF
TRBD1,.,TRBJ1-1,TRBV2,TGTGCCAGCAGTGGACAGGGATTGGGAGCTTTCTTT,CASSGQGLGAFF
.,once,TRBJ2-7,TRBV27,TGTGCCAGCAGTGACGGACTACTGAAGGAGCAGTACTTC,CASSDGLLKEQYF
.,.,TRBJ2-1,TRBV4-1,TGCGCCAGCAGCCAAACGGGGGGCGCCTACAATGAGCAGTTCTTC,CASSQTGGAYNEQFF
TRBD2,.,TRBJ2-1,TRBV13,TGTGCCAGCAGCTTAGACCGGGACAGACTAGCGGACAATGAGCAGTTCTTC,CASSLDRDRLADNEQFF
.,.,TRBJ1-6,TRBV5-1,TGCGCCAGCAGCTTGGACCGGAATTCACCCCTCCACTTT,CASSLDRNSPLHF
.,.,TRBJ1-4,TRBV2,TGTGCCAGCAGTGGGAAGGGAGGGGTGGGAAAACTGTTTTTT,CASSGKGGVGKLFF
.,.,TRBJ2-7,TRBV20-1,TGCAGTGCGACACGCGGGTACGAGCAGTACTTC,CSATRGYEQYF
TRBD2,once,TRBJ2-3,TRBV6-1,TGTGCCAGCAGCGAAACTAGCGGGAGGTACACAGATACGCAGTATTTT,CASSETSGRYTDTQYF
TRBD2,.,TRBJ2-7,TRBV6-1,TGTGCCAGCAGTTTCCTAGCGGGAGAGGGGGGGGAGCAGTACTTC,CASSFLAGEGGEQYF
.,.,TRBJ2-7,TRBV27,TGTGCCAGCAGTTTAACCCTAGGCTACGAGCAGTACTTC,CASSLTLGYEQYF
.,once,TRBJ1-3,TRBV9,TGTGCCAGCAGCGGGACCGGGGGAACCGAAAAAATAGATTTT,CASSGTGGTEKIDF